The 30 T cell receptor beta chains given below trace back to one sample, sequenced in a study of early T cells in non-severe SARS-CoV-2 infection. TCRdb re-called the 5' RACE reads through MiXCR, storing one row per CDR3 protein. The repertoire holds around 62,000 distinct CDR3 sequences, with over 10% as singletons. The sample was whole blood. The source of these receptors is an adult who was a healthcare worker with PCR-confirmed SARS-CoV-2 infection or an uninfected control (not recorded which).

The chain couples TRBV20-1 to TRBJ1-4, with TRBD1 matching 7 bases. Germline lookup yields CDR1 DFQATT and CDR2 SNEGSKA (reference sequence). This CDR3 is built from 12 residues. The CDR3 DNA is TGCATCGCGGGACAGCCTAATGAAAAACTGTTTTTT. It encodes CIAGQPNEKLFF.

This clonotype was picked up many times. The V call is TRBV20-1, the J call TRBJ2-5; 16 nucleotides match TRBD2. V lost 3 bases and J lost 5; bases outside the gene matches: 9. Germline V gene sequence: CDR1 DFQATT, CDR2 SNEGSKA (reference sequence). This CDR3 region has 17 residues. The CDR3 nucleotides read TGCAGTGCTAGGTCCCAGGGACTAGCGGGAGGGCCGGAGACCCAGTACTTC. Translated, it gives CSARSQGLAGGPETQYF.

This clonotype turned up a few times. The gene calls are TRBV28 and TRBJ1-6; TRBD1 might be the D (6 bases). This CDR3 has 14 residues. Trimming took off 4 bases at V and 7 bases at J, with 11 bases between the two ends. The germline V gene has CDR1 MDHEN and CDR2 SYDVKM. CDR3 protein: CASSSQGANSPLHF. As DNA, the CDR3 is TGTGCCAGCAGTTCACAGGGCGCCAATTCACCCCTCCACTTT.

The gene calls are TRBV7-9 and TRBJ2-1, with TRBD2 matching over 10 bases. V dropped 3 bases and J dropped 8; count of bases not matched to a gene: 10. CDR1 is SEHNR, CDR2 FQNEAQ, per germline (reference sequence). The CDR3 covers 16 residues. CDR3 coding DNA: TGTGCCAGCAGCTTGCAAGCGGGAGGGCCCTGGGATGAGCAGTTCTTC. Translating it yields CASSLQAGGPWDEQFF.

There are many counts of this clonotype. V usage is TRBV5-1 and J usage is TRBJ2-5; D possibly corresponds to TRBD2 (5 bases). The CDR3 runs 13 residues. The germline V and J ends were trimmed by 5 bases and 1 base, with 9 bases remaining between them. The germline CDR1 and CDR2 sequences are SGHRS and YFSETQ. This CDR3 is CASRGGSQETQYF. In DNA form, the CDR3 reads TGCGCCAGCAGAGGAGGATCCCAAGAGACCCAGTACTTC.

This clonotype occurred a few times. The chain uses TRBV18 and TRBJ2-7; possible D gene TRBD1, 6 bases. Trimming took 5 bases from V and 3 from J, leaving 14 bases between them. CDR3 length: 14 residues. The germline CDR1 and CDR2 sequences are KGHSH and LQKENI. The chain's CDR3 is CASSSFGTNYEQYF. CDR3 bases: TGTGCCAGCTCATCCTTCGGGACAAACTACGAGCAGTACTTC. Full variable domain (remainder filled in from reference TRBV18 and TRBJ2-7): NAGVMQNPRHLVRRRGQEARLRCSPMKGHSHVYWYRQLPEEGLKFMVYLQKENIIDESGMPKERFSAEFPKEGPSILRIQQVVRGDSAAYFCASSSFGTNYEQYFGPGTRLTVT.

This clonotype was observed at least ten times. The CDR3 nucleotides read TGCAGCGTTCTGACAGGGAGAAGGTACGAGCAGTACTTC. Encoded protein: CSVLTGRRYEQYF. The chain carries TRBV29-1 and TRBJ2-7, with TRBD1 matching over 7 bases. CDR3 length: 13 amino acids. J lost 4 bases, V lost 5 bases, and 8 bases had no gene match. Per germline, CDR1 SQVTM and CDR2 ANQGSEA.

This clonotype was counted at least ten times. CDR3 loop: CASSIGGASTGELFF. CDR3 bases: TGTGCCAGCAGTATTGGCGGAGCGAGCACCGGGGAGCTGTTTTTT. The chain joins TRBV28 to TRBJ2-2; D gene ambiguous. Germline loops: CDR1 MDHEN, CDR2 SYDVKM. V lost 5 bases, J lost 4 bases, and 14 bases lay in between. The CDR3 totals 15 residues.

Ten or more counts support this clonotype. This rearrangement joins TRBV30 to TRBJ2-5; D is perhaps TRBD1 or TRBD2 (5 bases each). Trimming took off 5 bases at V and 4 bases at J, with 11 bases between the two ends. Germline CDR1 GTSNPN, CDR2 SVGIG (reference sequence). The CDR3 runs to 12 residues. Here the CDR3 reads CAWGMGTETQYF. CDR3 nucleotides: TGTGCCTGGGGAATGGGGACAGAGACCCAGTACTTC.

The count of this clonotype is one. The chain links TRBV20-1 to TRBJ1-2, with a weak D call TRBD1 (6 bases). Trimming removed 5 bases at V and 4 bases at J, with 14 bases between. Germline CDR1 and CDR2: DFQATT and SNEGSKA (reference sequence). The CDR3 extends over 13 amino acids. CDR3 sequence reads: CSAQQGKLYGYTF. CDR3 nucleotides: TGCAGTGCTCAACAGGGAAAACTCTATGGCTACACCTTC.

In regard to this clonotype: It may be a read error: a sequence one base away is much more abundant. CDR3 residues: CSVGGQISYEQYF. The CDR3 DNA sequence: TGCAGCGTTGGGGGACAGATATCCTACGAGCAGTACTTC. This chain links TRBV29-1 with TRBJ2-7; 7 bases match TRBD1. V shed 4 bases and J 1 base; nucleotides not matched to a gene: 4. This CDR3 is built from 13 residues. Looked up from germline, CDR1 is SQVTM and CDR2 is ANQGSEA.

Only a few counts were recorded for this clonotype. This chain joins TRBV28 and TRBJ1-5; D is unresolved. The CDR3 spans 13 residues. The V gene's germline CDR1 is MDHEN and CDR2 SYDVKM. V lost 3 bases to trimming and J lost 0 bases, with 3 bases between them. The DNA of the CDR3 is TGTGCCAGCAGTTTTCTTAGCAATCAGCCCCAGCATTTT. Residues: CASSFLSNQPQHF.

This chain links TRBV29-1 with TRBJ2-7; TRBD1 aligns across 8 bases. V dropped 6 bases and J dropped 5; count of bases not matched to a gene: 3. CDR1 and CDR2 from the germline V gene are SQVTM and ANQGSEA. The CDR3 contains 11 residues. In DNA, the CDR3 is TGCAGCGTCGCGACAGGGGACGAGCAGTACTTC. This gives the protein CSVATGDEQYF.

This clonotype was picked up many times. The chain is built from TRBV20-1 and TRBJ2-7, with 10 positions matching TRBD1. There are 19 residues in the CDR3. With 7 bases clipped from V and 2 bases from J, the junction kept 23 bases outside the gene matches. The germline V gene has CDR1 DFQATT and CDR2 SNEGSKA (reference sequence). CDR3 bases: TGCAGTGTCCCACCCCCTGCCGGGACAGGGGAAAGATTACCCTACGAGCAGTACTTC. It specifies CSVPPPAGTGERLPYEQYF.

This clonotype was seen at least ten times. The rearrangement links TRBV28 to TRBJ1-1, with unresolved D. Trimming pared 3 bases from V and 0 bases from J, leaving 11 bases between. Per germline, CDR1 MDHEN and CDR2 SYDVKM. The CDR3 length is 15 residues. The CDR3 region is CASSLWRALNTEAFF. In nucleotides, the CDR3 is TGTGCCAGCAGTTTGTGGAGGGCTCTGAACACTGAAGCTTTCTTT.

This clonotype appeared many times. This chain joins TRBV18 and TRBJ2-7, with D tentatively TRBD2 (6 bases). Trimming shortened V by 2 bases and J by 2 bases, and 16 bases separated the two germline ends. The germline gives CDR1 KGHSH, CDR2 LQKENI. The CDR3 length is 16 residues. The CDR3 reads CASSPEARTTPYEQYF. CDR3 DNA sequence: TGTGCCAGCTCACCAGAGGCGAGGACTACTCCCTACGAGCAGTACTTC.

This clonotype was observed a few times. The chain is built from TRBV10-3 and TRBJ1-1, with D possibly being TRBD1 (5 bases). The CDR3 covers 17 residues. Looked up from germline, CDR1 is ENHRY and CDR2 is SYGVKD. V lost 6 bases and J lost 0, with 20 bases in between. CDR3: CAISDPQGRGLNTEAFF. In nucleotides, the CDR3 is TGTGCCATCAGCGACCCCCAGGGTCGGGGTTTGAACACTGAAGCTTTCTTT.

This clonotype was counted ten times or more. This chain links TRBV10-3 with TRBJ1-4; D not resolved. The V gene's germline CDR1 is ENHRY and CDR2 SYGVKD. There are 12 residues in the CDR3. Trimming took off 2 bases at V and 5 bases at J, with 3 bases between the two ends. CDR3 sequence: CAISEENEKLFF. CDR3 in DNA: TGTGCCATCAGTGAGGAAAATGAAAAACTGTTTTTT.

The chain links TRBV12-3 or TRBV12-4 to TRBJ2-7; 9 positions agree with TRBD1. Unmatched junction bases numbered 7, after V lost 7 bases and J lost 6 bases. This CDR3 has 13 amino acids. The CDR3 DNA is TGTGCCAGCACCCCGGGACAGGGACCCGAGCAGTACTTC. It yields the protein CASTPGQGPEQYF.

This clonotype was detected many times. The chain employs TRBV11-2 and TRBJ2-3, with a weak D call TRBD2 (5 bases). V lost 1 base, J lost 2 bases, and 10 bases lay in between. Germline values: CDR1 SGHAT, CDR2 FQNNGV. The CDR3 loop spans 15 amino acids. The CDR3 loop reads CASSLGPSPTDTQYF. DNA for the CDR3: TGTGCCAGCAGCTTAGGTCCTAGCCCCACAGATACGCAGTATTTT. Based on the CDR3 plus reference TRBV11-2 and TRBJ2-3, the full variable domain is EAGVAQSPRYKIIEKRQSVAFWCNPISGHATLYWYQQILGQGPKLLIQFQNNGVVDDSQLPKDRFSAERLKGVDSTLKIQPAKLEDSAVYLCASSLGPSPTDTQYFGPGTRLTVL.

This sequence joins TRBV7-3 and TRBJ2-5; no clear D. The V gene lost 4 bases and the J gene lost 0 bases, with 6 bases spanning the gap. CDR1 is SGHTA and CDR2 is FQGTGA in the germline V gene. This CDR3 region has 13 residues. The CDR3 loop reads CASSSNNQETQYF. In DNA, the CDR3 is TGTGCCAGCAGCTCAAACAACCAAGAGACCCAGTACTTC.

This clonotype was recorded at least ten times. The chain carries TRBV27 and TRBJ2-7; maybe TRBD2 (6 bases). Germline-derived CDR1 and CDR2 are MNHEY and SMNVEV (reference sequence). V was pared by 4 bases and J by 5 bases, with 9 bases between. This CDR3 is built from 12 residues. CDR3 amino acids: CASSWRGDEQYF. CDR3 DNA sequence: TGTGCCAGCAGTTGGCGGGGCGACGAGCAGTACTTC.

By sample share, this clonotype is medium-sized (0.01 to 0.1%). V is TRBV28 and J is TRBJ2-3; 10 bases map to TRBD1. The CDR3 contains 16 residues. The germline V gene has CDR1 MDHEN and CDR2 SYDVKM. J was trimmed by 3 bases and V by 5 bases; bases with no gene match: 8. CDR3 in DNA: TGTGCCAGCAGTCATCGACAGGGGGCTGGGACAGATACGCAGTATTTT. It codes for CASSHRQGAGTDTQYF.

This clonotype was recorded many times. The chain combines TRBV2 with TRBJ2-4, with D possibly being TRBD2 (5 bases). V lost 1 base to trimming and J lost 1 base, with 11 bases between them. The CDR3 is 16 amino acids. Germline V lookup: CDR1 SNHLY, CDR2 FYNNEI. The CDR3 sequence is CASSEETDWAKNIQYF. CDR3 DNA sequence: TGTGCCAGCAGTGAAGAGACGGACTGGGCCAAAAACATTCAGTACTTC. The variable domain in full, completed from reference TRBV2 and TRBJ2-4, reads EPEVTQTPSHQVTQMGQEVILRCVPISNHLYFYWYRQILGQKVEFLVSFYNNEISEKSEIFDDQFSVERPDGSNFTLKIRSTKLEDSAMYFCASSEETDWAKNIQYFGAGTRLSVL.

This clonotype has only a few counts. The rearrangement links TRBV25-1 to TRBJ2-7; unclear D gene. The germline V and J ends were trimmed by 6 bases and 4 bases, with 7 bases remaining between them. The CDR3 extends over 11 amino acids. Germline values: CDR1 MGHDK, CDR2 SYGVNS. The CDR3 DNA sequence: TGTGCCAGCAGAGATGGGTACGAGCAGTACTTC. Its translation: CASRDGYEQYF.

There are many counts of this clonotype. The CDR3 nucleotides are TGTGCCAGCAGTGAAGAGAGGGGGCTGGATAACTATGGCTACACCTTC. It codes for CASSEERGLDNYGYTF. The V call is TRBV6-1, the J call TRBJ1-2, with 7 bases identical to TRBD1. V shed 1 base, J shed 1 base, and the junction held 6 bases outside the gene matches. The CDR3 loop spans 16 amino acids. The V gene's germline CDR1 is MNHNS and CDR2 SASEGT.

This clonotype was counted between two and nine times. This chain connects TRBV6-1 to TRBJ1-1, with D uncertain. Germline assignment: CDR1 MNHNS and CDR2 SASEGT. The CDR3 runs to 10 residues. Trimming pared 8 bases from V and 10 bases from J, leaving 11 bases between. Written as DNA, the CDR3 is TGTGCCAGCCAGTTCGGAGGAGCTTTCTTT. It specifies CASQFGGAFF.

The V call is TRBV30, the J call TRBJ2-7; D is possibly TRBD1 or TRBD2 (6 bases each). Germline CDR1 is GTSNPN and CDR2 is SVGIG (reference sequence). V shed 3 bases and J shed 0 bases, with 18 bases lying between them. The CDR3 consists of 16 residues. The CDR3 nucleotides are TGTGCCTGGAGCCCCCGCGGGACAACAACCTCCTACGAGCAGTACTTC. This codes for CAWSPRGTTTSYEQYF.

This clonotype showed up just a few times. The chain joins TRBV11-2 to TRBJ2-3; D uncertain. Trimming cost V 5 bases and J 2 bases, with 11 bases left between them. This CDR3 comprises 14 residues. Germline V gene data show CDR1 as SGHAT and CDR2 as FQNNGV. In nucleotides, the CDR3 is TGTGCCAGCAGCCCAGAAACCTACACAGATACGCAGTATTTT. The encoded protein is CASSPETYTDTQYF.

This clonotype was detected many times. This sequence joins TRBV20-1 and TRBJ2-3, with a weak D call TRBD2 (7 bases). Germline assignment: CDR1 DFQATT and CDR2 SNEGSKA (reference sequence). The germline V and J ends were trimmed by 5 bases and 5 bases, with 17 bases remaining between them. The length of the CDR3 is 14 residues. The CDR3 DNA sequence: TGCAGTGCTCGGGGGGACTGGGACAAAGATACGCAGTATTTT. Translation: CSARGDWDKDTQYF.